The entry below describes one T cell receptor beta chain. The data were taken from a study of OX40 agonist ivuxolimab in advanced cancers. TCRdb's table, derived via immunoSEQ multiplex PCR, lists solely in-frame clones and lacks some. This table holds under 95,000 clones, 86% found once. The sample in question was CD4+ or CD8+ T cells sorted from blood, obtained in a trial of the OX40 agonist ivuxolimab. The sequence derives from an adult with an advanced solid tumor such as melanoma, head and neck, liver or kidney cancer.

The CDR3 spells CASSFTPTGRTEAFF. DNA for the CDR3: TGTGCCAGCAGCTTCACCCCGACAGGGAGAACTGAAGCTTTCTTT. The chain is built from TRBV27 and TRBJ1-1; 7 nucleotides match TRBD1. The germline V gene has CDR1 MNHEY and CDR2 SMNVEV (reference sequence). V lost 6 bases, J lost 5 bases, and 12 bases stayed unmatched. The CDR3 consists of 15 residues.